A single TCR beta chain is shown here with its context. This specimen belongs to a study of T cells after posttransplantation cyclophosphamide. Cells defined as naive were viable CD3+CD4+ or CD3+CD8+ and CCR7+CD45RA+CD45RO-CD95-CD27+CD28+. TCRdb's table, derived via immunoSEQ multiplex PCR, lists solely in-frame clones and lacks some. This repertoire shows 20,000 to 25,000 clones, 95% to 98% found once; its top ten account for around 0.14%. This CDR3 has 14 amino acids. J was trimmed by 0 bases and V by 7 bases; bases with no gene match: 6. The germline V gene encodes CDR1 SNHLY and CDR2 FYNNEI. The rearrangement uses TRBV2 and TRBJ2-7; 7 positions match TRBD2. Sequences were obtained from naive CD4+ T cells sorted from PBMCs. The TCR was taken from a man between 45 and 60 years old in good health, CMV-negative, and a related stem cell transplant donor. The CDR3 loop reads CASKFGRTSYEQYF. CDR3 nucleotides: TGTGCCAGCAAATTCGGGAGGACCTCCTACGAGCAGTACTTC.